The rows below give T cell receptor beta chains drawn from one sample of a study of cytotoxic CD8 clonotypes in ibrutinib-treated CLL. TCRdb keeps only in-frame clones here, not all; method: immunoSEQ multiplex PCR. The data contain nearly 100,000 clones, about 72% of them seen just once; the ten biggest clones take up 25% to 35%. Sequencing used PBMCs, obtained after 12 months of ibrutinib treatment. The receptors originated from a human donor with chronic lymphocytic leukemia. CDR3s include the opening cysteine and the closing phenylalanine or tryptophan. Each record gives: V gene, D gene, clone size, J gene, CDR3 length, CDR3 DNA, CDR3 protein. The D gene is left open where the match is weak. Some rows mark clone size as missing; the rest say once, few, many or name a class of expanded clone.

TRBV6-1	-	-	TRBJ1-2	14	TGTGCCAGCAGTGCGCGGGACGGAACCTATGGCTACACCTTC	CASSARDGTYGYTF
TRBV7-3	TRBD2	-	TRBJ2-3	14	TGTGCCAGCAGCAGTAGCGGGGGGGCAGATACGCAGTATTTT	CASSSSGGADTQYF
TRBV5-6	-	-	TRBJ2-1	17	TGTGCCAGCAGCCCCCCATCATTTGACAAGAACAACAATGAGCAGTTCTTC	CASSPPSFDKNNNEQFF
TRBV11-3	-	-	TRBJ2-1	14	TGTGCCAGCAGCGGAGGGATTGGGACGGATGAGCAGTTCTTC	CASSGGIGTDEQFF
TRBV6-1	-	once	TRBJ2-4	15	TGTGCCAGCAGTGAGGCTAGCGCAGCCAAAAACATTCAGTACTTC	CASSEASAAKNIQYF
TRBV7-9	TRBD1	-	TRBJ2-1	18	TGTGCCAGCAGCTTAGCCCGGACAGGGGAAGTCTCCTACAATGAGCAGTTCTTC	CASSLARTGEVSYNEQFF
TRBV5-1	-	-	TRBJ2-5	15	TGCGCCAGCAGCTTGGCGCAGTTGGGGCAAGAGACCCAGTACTTC	CASSLAQLGQETQYF
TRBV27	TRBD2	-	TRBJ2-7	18	TGTGCCAGCAGTTTAAAGTCCAGCGGGGGGCCCCTGGCCTACGAGCAGTACTTC	CASSLKSSGGPLAYEQYF
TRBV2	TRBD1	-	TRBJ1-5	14	TGTGCCAGCAGTGTGACAGGGGGCAGTCAGCCCCAGCATTTT	CASSVTGGSQPQHF
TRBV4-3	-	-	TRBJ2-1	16	TGCGCCAGCAGCTTGTTCGGGGATAGCTCCTACAATGAGCAGTTCTTC	CASSLFGDSSYNEQFF
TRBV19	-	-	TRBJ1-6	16	TGTGCCAGTAGATCGACGGGCCGAGAAAATAATTCACCCCTCCACTTT	CASRSTGRENNSPLHF
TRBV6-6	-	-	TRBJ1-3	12	TGTGCCAGCGGAGCTACGGGAAACACCATATATTTT	CASGATGNTIYF
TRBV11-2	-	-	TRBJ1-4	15	TGTGCCAGCGAGCTGTCCAGGCCTGGGAATGAAAAACTGTTTTTT	CASELSRPGNEKLFF
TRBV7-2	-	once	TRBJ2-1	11	TGTGCCAGCAGCCCCGCGGATGAGCAGTTCTTC	CASSPADEQFF
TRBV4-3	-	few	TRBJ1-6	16	TGCGCCAGCAGCCAAGACAGCAACTCCTATAATTCACCCCTCCACTTT	CASSQDSNSYNSPLHF
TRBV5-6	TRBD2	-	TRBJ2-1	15	TGTGCCAGCAGCTTGCTTAGCGGGGATTACAATGAGCAGTTCTTC	CASSLLSGDYNEQFF
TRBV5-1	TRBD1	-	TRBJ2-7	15	TGCGCCAGCAGAAGGTCCGGGACAGGGTGGGACGAGCAGTACTTC	CASRRSGTGWDEQYF
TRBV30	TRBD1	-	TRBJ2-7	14	TGTGCCTGGAGCACTCCGGGACAGGCCTACGAGCAGTACTTC	CAWSTPGQAYEQYF
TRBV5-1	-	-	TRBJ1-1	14	TGCGCCAGCAGCTTGGACCAGGGTTTCGGTGAAGCTTTCTTT	CASSLDQGFGEAFF
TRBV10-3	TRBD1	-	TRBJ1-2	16	TGTGCCATCAGACCGGGACAGGGGGCGATGGGCTATGGCTACACCTTC	CAIRPGQGAMGYGYTF
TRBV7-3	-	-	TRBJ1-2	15	TGTGCCAGCAGCTTAATGGGCAGTTCTAACTATGGCTACACCTTC	CASSLMGSSNYGYTF
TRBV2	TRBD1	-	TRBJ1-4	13	TGTGCCAGCAGGGGACAGCAAAATGAAAAACTGTTTTTT	CASRGQQNEKLFF
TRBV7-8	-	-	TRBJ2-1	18	TGTGCCAGCAGCTTATGGGGTGAAGGACCCATACGGAACAATGAGCAGTTCTTC	CASSLWGEGPIRNNEQFF
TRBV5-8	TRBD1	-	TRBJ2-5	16	TGTGCCAGCAGCGGGACAGGAAGAGGGCTCCAAGAGACCCAGTACTTC	CASSGTGRGLQETQYF
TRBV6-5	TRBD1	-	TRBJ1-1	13	TGTGCCAGCAGTGACAGGGGTAACACTGAAGCTTTCTTT	CASSDRGNTEAFF
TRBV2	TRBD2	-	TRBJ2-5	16	TGTGCCAGCAGTGAAGGGCTAGCGGGAGGCATAGAGACCCAGTACTTC	CASSEGLAGGIETQYF
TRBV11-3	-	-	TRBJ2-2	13	TGTGCCAGCAGTCCAGGGAACACCGGGGAGCTGTTTTTT	CASSPGNTGELFF
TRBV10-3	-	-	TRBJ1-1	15	TGTGCCATCGGGGCGGGAAATACTCAGAACACTGAAGCTTTCTTT	CAIGAGNTQNTEAFF
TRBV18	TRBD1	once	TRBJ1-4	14	TGTGCCAGCTCACCGGGACAGGGGCCTGAAAAACTGTTTTTT	CASSPGQGPEKLFF
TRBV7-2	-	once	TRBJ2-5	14	TGTGCCAGCACCCCGTCGGGCCCCCAAGAGACCCAGTACTTC	CASTPSGPQETQYF
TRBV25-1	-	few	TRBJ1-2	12	TGTGCCAGCAGCGCCGTGAACTATGGCTACACCTTC	CASSAVNYGYTF
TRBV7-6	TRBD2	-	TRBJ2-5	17	TGTGCCAGCAGCTTACTAGCGGGGGTGACACTTCAAGAGACCCAGTACTTC	CASSLLAGVTLQETQYF
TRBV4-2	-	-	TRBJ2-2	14	TGTGCCAGCAGCCAACTCACCAGCACCGGGGAGCTGTTTTTT	CASSQLTSTGELFF
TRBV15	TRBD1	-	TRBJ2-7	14	TGTGCCACCAGCCCCGGGACAGGGGATGGCGAGCAGTACTTC	CATSPGTGDGEQYF
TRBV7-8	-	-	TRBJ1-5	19	TGTGCCAGCAGCTCCCGCGCTGCCCAATCAGGACAGCTCAATCAGCCCCAGCATTTT	CASSSRAAQSGQLNQPQHF
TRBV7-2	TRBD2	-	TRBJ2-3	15	TGTGCCAGCAGCTTAGGGTTCGGGGGGACAGATACGCAGTATTTT	CASSLGFGGTDTQYF
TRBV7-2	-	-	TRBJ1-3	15	TGTGCCAGCAGCTTAATGCAGGGGTCTGGAAACACCATATATTTT	CASSLMQGSGNTIYF
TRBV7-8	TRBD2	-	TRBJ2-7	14	TGTGCCAGTCAACGGAGCGGGGATTCCTACGAGCAGTACTTC	CASQRSGDSYEQYF
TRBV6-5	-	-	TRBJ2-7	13	TGTGCCAGCAGTAACGGGAACTCCTACGAGCAGTACTTC	CASSNGNSYEQYF
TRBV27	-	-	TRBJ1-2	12	TGTGCCAGCAGGGAGGACAGCGGAGGCTACACCTTC	CASREDSGGYTF
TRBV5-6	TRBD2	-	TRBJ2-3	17	TGTGCCAGCAGCTCCACCACTAGCGGGGGGGCCTTAGATACGCAGTATTTT	CASSSTTSGGALDTQYF
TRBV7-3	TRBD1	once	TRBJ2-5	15	TGTGCCAGCAGCCGAATCGGACAGGGGGGAGAGACCCAGTACTTC	CASSRIGQGGETQYF
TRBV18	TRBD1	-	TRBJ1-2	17	TGTGCCAGCTCCCCGACCGGACAGGGCATGGTGGTCGATGGCTACACCTTC	CASSPTGQGMVVDGYTF
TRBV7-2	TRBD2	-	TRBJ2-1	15	TGTGCCAGCAGCTTAACTAGCGGGGGCTACAATGAGCAGTTCTTC	CASSLTSGGYNEQFF
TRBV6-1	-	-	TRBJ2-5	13	TGTGCCAGCAGTTTTGGACGGGAAGAGACCCAGTACTTC	CASSFGREETQYF
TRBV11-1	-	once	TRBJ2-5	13	TGTGCCAGCAGCTTAGAAAGGATAGAGACCCAGTACTTC	CASSLERIETQYF
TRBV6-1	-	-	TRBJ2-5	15	TGTGCCAGCAGTGAAGGTGGGGAACCTAAAGAGACCCAGTACTTC	CASSEGGEPKETQYF
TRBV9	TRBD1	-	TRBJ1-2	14	TGTGCCAGCAGCGCAGGACAGGGATCGAGTGGCTACACCTTC	CASSAGQGSSGYTF
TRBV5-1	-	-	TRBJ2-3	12	TGCGCCAGCAGCTTGAAGACAGATACGCAGTATTTT	CASSLKTDTQYF
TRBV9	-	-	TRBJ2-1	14	TGTGCCAGCAGCGTAGCTGGAAGTAACAATGAGCAGTTCTTC	CASSVAGSNNEQFF
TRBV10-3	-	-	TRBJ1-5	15	TGTGCCATCAGTGAGGGGGCAGGGCGCAATCAGCCCCAGCATTTT	CAISEGAGRNQPQHF
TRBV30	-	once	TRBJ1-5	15	TGTGCCTGGACAGGGGAGGGTTATAGCAATCAGCCCCAGCATTTT	CAWTGEGYSNQPQHF
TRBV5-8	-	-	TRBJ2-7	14	TGTGCCAGCAGCTTGGCGGGGCACTCCTACGAGCAGTACTTC	CASSLAGHSYEQYF
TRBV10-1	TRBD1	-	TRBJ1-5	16	TGCGCCAGCAGTGCGTCCGGGACAGGGCCTAATCAGCCCCAGCATTTT	CASSASGTGPNQPQHF
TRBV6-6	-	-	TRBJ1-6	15	TGTGCCAGCAGTCCGGTGGGGGGCGGAAATTCACCCCTCCACTTT	CASSPVGGGNSPLHF
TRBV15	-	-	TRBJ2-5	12	TGTGCCACCAGCCGTGAGCAGGAGACCCAGTACTTC	CATSREQETQYF
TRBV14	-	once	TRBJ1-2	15	TGTGCCAGCAAGTTAGTCCCCAGGGAACCCTATGGCTACACCTTC	CASKLVPREPYGYTF
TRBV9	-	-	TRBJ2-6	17	TGTGCCAGCAGCGTAGCAGGGAAGGGGTCTGGGGCCAACGTCCTGACTTTC	CASSVAGKGSGANVLTF
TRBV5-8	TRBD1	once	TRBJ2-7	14	TGTGCCAGCAGCTTACGGACAGGGAGGTCCGAGCAGTACTTC	CASSLRTGRSEQYF